Sequencing of this T cell receptor (beta chain) was carried out in a study of blood T cell repertoires in COVID-19. About the study: Samples came from the United States, Italy and Spain, spanning acute and convalescent COVID-19. T cells, B-cell-depleted T cells, or PBMCs supplied cDNA or gDNA.

CDR3 length: 16 residues. Germline-derived CDR1 and CDR2 are LGHNA and YNFKEQ. The V segment lost 1 base and the J segment 3 bases; nucleotides outside the gene matches: 6. Methods used by the authors: Estimated nucleated cell counts came from reference gene primer amplification. The protocol was immunoSEQ multiplex PCR, while the TCRdb copy is restricted to in-frame clones and leaves out a portion. The V and J calls and the clone size are those of that table, but D and trimming were determined from the DNA. The sample has about 73,000 clones; around 82% are singletons. The sample consisted of peripheral blood. The chain has TRBV4-2 and TRBJ2-3, with 8 bases fitting TRBD2. This TCR was recovered from a human donor in a cohort sampled during active COVID-19. The CDR3 sequence: CASSQGAGGGTDTQYF. The CDR3 nucleotides read TGTGCCAGCAGCCAAGGGGCGGGGGGCGGTACAGATACGCAGTATTTT.